This is a list of T cell receptor beta chains from one sample in a study of T cells of healthy individuals. Each CDR3 protein gets one entry after TCRdb re-called the 5' RACE reads with MiXCR. Counted here are around 53,000 distinct CDR3 sequences, about 14% occurring once; the ten biggest clones make up about 16%. The receptors come from a human donor in good health. The CDR3 runs from the conserved cysteine through the conserved F or W. D genes are given only for firm matches.

>TRBV4-3|TRBJ2-1|TRBD2
CASSRWAGGSGEQFF
>TRBV10-3|TRBJ2-2|TRBD2
CAIRDREAGELFF
>TRBV12-3/TRBV12-4|TRBJ2-1|NA
CASSPGAQSEQFF
>TRBV5-8|TRBJ1-6|NA
CASRHAGTYNSPLHF
>TRBV15|TRBJ1-4|NA
CATSRDRQGTNEKLFF
>TRBV7-9|TRBJ1-1|TRBD1
CASSRQGPNTEAFF
>TRBV3-1|TRBJ2-1|NA
CASSQDGRGGNEQFF
>TRBV2|TRBJ1-4|TRBD1
CASRGALQGATNEKLFF
>TRBV6-1|TRBJ1-5|NA
CASSVTGASNQPQHF
>TRBV7-9|TRBJ2-5|NA
CASSSRDGAAQERETQYF
>TRBV10-3|TRBJ2-2|TRBD1
CATQGAQDGELFF
>TRBV7-9|TRBJ2-2|TRBD1
CASSVDREISGELFF
>TRBV12-3/TRBV12-4|TRBJ1-1|NA
CASSFHLGTEAFF
>TRBV7-2|TRBJ2-5|TRBD2
CASKESGGVETQYF
>TRBV3-1|TRBJ2-1|TRBD2
CASSLSYLAGSYNEQFF
>TRBV20-1|TRBJ2-5|TRBD1
CSARDKGAGETQYF